This T cell receptor beta chain was captured in a study of cytomegalovirus exposure and HLA in healthy donors. Study-wide points: Researchers reportedly found TCR beta sequences accurately predicted most subjects' HLA-A and HLA-B alleles. TCR sequences were mostly rare, though some public TCRs occurred in many donors.

CDR1 is KGHSH, CDR2 LQKENI, per germline. The CDR3 contains 12 residues. Trimming shortened V by 6 bases and J by 6 bases, and 11 bases separated the two germline ends. The PCR ran on 60 Vbeta and 13 Jbeta primers. The repertoire was sequenced with immunoSEQ multiplex PCR; TCRdb's copy has only in-frame clones and lacks some. The table shows approximately 130,000 clones, with around 87% occurring only once. On this clone: As yet, its antigen is unknown.

V gene TRBV18 combines with J gene TRBJ1-1, with D unclear. The source is a woman in her twenties or thirties in good health and CMV-seronegative. The sample consisted of PBMCs. The CDR3 DNA reads TGTGCCAGCTCTACCACGGCGGCTGAAGCTTTCTTT. It is translated as CASSTTAAEAFF.